This TCR beta chain was identified during a study of blood T cell repertoires in COVID-19. Produced via immunoSEQ multiplex PCR; TCRdb's table is partial and in-frame only. Here the sample spans 200,000 or so clones, around 77% being singletons. Trimming removed 0 bases at V and 1 base at J, with 6 bases between. This CDR3 region has 15 residues. Looked up from germline, CDR1 is MNHEY and CDR2 is SMNVEV (reference sequence). The chain has TRBV27 and TRBJ2-2; D is unclear. The receptor's source is a man aged 60 to 69 with active or convalescent COVID-19. The sample was peripheral blood. DNA of the CDR3: TGTGCCAGCAGTTTATCGGCAGGGAACACCGGGGAGCTGTTTTTT. It specifies CASSLSAGNTGELFF.